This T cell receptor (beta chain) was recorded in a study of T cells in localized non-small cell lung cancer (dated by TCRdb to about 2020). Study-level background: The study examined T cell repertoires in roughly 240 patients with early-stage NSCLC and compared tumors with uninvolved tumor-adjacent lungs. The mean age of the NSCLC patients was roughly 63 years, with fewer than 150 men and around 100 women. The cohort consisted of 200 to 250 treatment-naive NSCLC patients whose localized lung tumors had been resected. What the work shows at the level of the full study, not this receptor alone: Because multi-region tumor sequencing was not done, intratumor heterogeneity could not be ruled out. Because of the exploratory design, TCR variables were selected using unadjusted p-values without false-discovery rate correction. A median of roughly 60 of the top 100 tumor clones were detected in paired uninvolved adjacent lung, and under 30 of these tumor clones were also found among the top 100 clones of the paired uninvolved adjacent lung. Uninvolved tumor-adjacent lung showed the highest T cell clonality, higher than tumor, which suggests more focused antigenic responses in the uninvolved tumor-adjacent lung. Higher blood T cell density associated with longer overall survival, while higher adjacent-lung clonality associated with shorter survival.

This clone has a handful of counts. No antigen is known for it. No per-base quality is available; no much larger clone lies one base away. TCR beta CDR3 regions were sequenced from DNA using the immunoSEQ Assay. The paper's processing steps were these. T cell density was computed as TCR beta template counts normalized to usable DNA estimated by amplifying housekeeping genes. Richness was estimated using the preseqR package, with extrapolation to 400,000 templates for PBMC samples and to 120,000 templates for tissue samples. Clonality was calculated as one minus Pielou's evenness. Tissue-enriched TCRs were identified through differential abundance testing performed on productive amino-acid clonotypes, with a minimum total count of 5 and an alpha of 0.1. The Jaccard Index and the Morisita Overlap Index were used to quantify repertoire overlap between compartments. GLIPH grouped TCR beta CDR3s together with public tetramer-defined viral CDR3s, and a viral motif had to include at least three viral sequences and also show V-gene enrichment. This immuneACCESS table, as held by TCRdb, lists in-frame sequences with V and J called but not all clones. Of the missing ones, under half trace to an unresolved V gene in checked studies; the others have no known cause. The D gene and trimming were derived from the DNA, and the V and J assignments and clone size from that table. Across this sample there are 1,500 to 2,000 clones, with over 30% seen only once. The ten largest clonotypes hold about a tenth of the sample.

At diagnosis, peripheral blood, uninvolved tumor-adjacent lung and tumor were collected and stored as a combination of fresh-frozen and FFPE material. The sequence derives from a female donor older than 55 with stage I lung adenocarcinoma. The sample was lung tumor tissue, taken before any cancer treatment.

Here is the DNA: TGTGCCAGCAACGCTCATGGGGGAAGTAATTCACCCCTCCACTTT. This codes for CASNAHGGSNSPLHF. The chain is made from TRBV9 and TRBJ1-6; the D gene is perhaps TRBD1, on 5 matching bases. V sheds 6 bases and J sheds 6 bases, leaving 16 bases between their ends. CDR1 and CDR2 are drawn from the germline V gene: SGDLS, YYNGEE. The cysteine opens and the phenylalanine closes a CDR3 of 15 amino acids. Here the CDR3 DNA is all that survives: 45 bases in frame from base 1.